This is a list of T cell receptor beta chains from one sample in a study of T cell responses to AZD1222 COVID-19 vaccine. Produced via immunoSEQ multiplex PCR; TCRdb's table is partial and in-frame only. Among 130,000 to 150,000 clones listed, 70% to 90% were seen once. The starting material was peripheral blood, obtained on day 0 of MenACWY control vaccination. The receptors here all came from an adult in good health. The CDR3 runs from the conserved cysteine through the conserved F or W. D genes are given only for firm matches. For some rows the clone size is stated as once, few or many, or as a class when expanded; others skip it.

abundance,j_gene,d_gene,v_gene,CDR3aa,CDR3nt
once,TRBJ2-2,-,TRBV6-5,CASSSGHGVTGELFF,TGTGCCAGCAGTTCGGGACACGGGGTCACCGGGGAGCTGTTTTTT
few,TRBJ1-1,TRBD1,TRBV7-3,CASSLIHRGETFF,TGTGCCAGCAGCTTAATACACAGGGGAGAGACTTTCTTT
-,TRBJ1-1,-,TRBV7-2,CASSAYTLNTEAFF,TGTGCCAGCAGCGCCTACACCTTGAACACTGAAGCTTTCTTT
few,TRBJ1-2,TRBD1,TRBV7-9,CASSLARAPGQPNYGYTF,TGTGCCAGCAGCCTAGCGCGGGCTCCGGGACAGCCTAACTATGGCTACACCTTC
-,TRBJ1-5,TRBD1,TRBV7-8,CASSPILSGGAGNQPQHF,TGTGCCAGCAGCCCCATCCTATCAGGGGGCGCGGGCAATCAGCCCCAGCATTTT
-,TRBJ1-2,-,TRBV5-1,CASSLAVASGHYGYTF,TGCGCCAGCAGCTTGGCCGTGGCCTCAGGGCACTATGGCTACACCTTC
-,TRBJ2-7,-,TRBV6-2/TRBV6-3,CASSYSQKRSSYEQYF,TGTGCCAGCAGTTACTCGCAGAAGCGGAGTTCCTACGAGCAGTACTTC
-,TRBJ2-7,TRBD2,TRBV28,CASTVRGGVEQYF,TGTGCCAGCACCGTCCGGGGAGGGGTCGAGCAGTACTTC
-,TRBJ2-1,-,TRBV28,CASSPTRRDNEQFF,TGTGCCAGCAGTCCCACCCGACGGGACAATGAGCAGTTCTTC
-,TRBJ2-7,TRBD2,TRBV6-2/TRBV6-3,CASSQTSGYSEQYF,TGTGCCAGCAGCCAAACTAGCGGATATAGCGAGCAGTACTTC
-,TRBJ1-4,-,TRBV12-1,CASSFVFRTGSEKLFF,TGTGCCAGCAGCTTTGTTTTCAGGACAGGCAGTGAAAAACTGTTTTTT
-,TRBJ1-4,-,TRBV7-9,CASSLQANEKLFF,TGTGCCAGCAGCTTACAGGCTAATGAAAAACTGTTTTTT
-,TRBJ1-3,-,TRBV6-5,CASTSWGYGNTIYF,TGTGCCAGCACCTCTTGGGGGTATGGAAACACCATATATTTT
-,TRBJ2-5,TRBD2,TRBV7-2,CASSPGLASETQYF,TGTGCCAGCAGCCCGGGACTAGCGTCGGAGACCCAGTACTTC
once,TRBJ1-1,-,TRBV7-2,CASSLIGWAEAFF,TGTGCCAGCAGCTTAATAGGGTGGGCTGAAGCTTTCTTT
-,TRBJ1-6,-,TRBV6-5,CASQGTVPNSPLHF,TGTGCCAGCCAGGGTACAGTACCTAATTCACCCCTCCACTTT
-,TRBJ1-2,TRBD1,TRBV4-3,CASSRDRAYGYTF,TGCGCCAGCAGCCGGGACAGAGCCTATGGCTACACCTTC
-,TRBJ1-1,TRBD1,TRBV5-6,CACSPVPGQGNTEAFF,TGTGCCTGCAGCCCAGTCCCGGGACAGGGGAACACTGAAGCTTTCTTT
-,TRBJ2-3,-,TRBV11-3,CASGVGAASDTQYF,TGTGCCAGCGGGGTAGGGGCCGCGTCAGATACGCAGTATTTT
few,TRBJ2-3,TRBD1,TRBV10-3,CAISPRQGVGGTQYF,TGTGCCATCAGTCCCCGACAGGGAGTAGGCGGTACGCAGTATTTT
-,TRBJ2-1,TRBD2,TRBV11-3,CASSLVWTSGGANEQFF,TGTGCCAGCAGCTTAGTGTGGACTAGCGGGGGGGCCAATGAGCAGTTCTTC
-,TRBJ2-5,-,TRBV5-4,CASSLPLAQETQYF,TGTGCCAGCAGCTTGCCGCTAGCGCAGGAGACCCAGTACTTC
-,TRBJ1-5,-,TRBV6-2/TRBV6-3,CASSYSGGNQPQHF,TGTGCCAGCAGTTACTCGGGAGGGAATCAGCCCCAGCATTTT
-,TRBJ1-4,TRBD1,TRBV5-1,CASSQLGQGNEKLFF,TGCGCCAGCAGCCAACTGGGACAGGGAAATGAAAAACTGTTTTTT
-,TRBJ2-1,-,TRBV7-2,CASSRGAPAYNEQFF,TGTGCCAGCAGCCGCGGGGCACCCGCCTACAATGAGCAGTTCTTC
-,TRBJ2-5,-,TRBV18,CASSPPGRETQYF,TGTGCCAGCTCACCACCCGGGAGAGAGACCCAGTACTTC
-,TRBJ2-7,TRBD1,TRBV6-6,CASSNSGTGVNEQYF,TGTGCCAGCAGTAACTCCGGGACAGGGGTCAACGAGCAGTACTTC
-,TRBJ2-7,-,TRBV4-3,CASSQGANAYEQYF,TGCGCCAGCAGCCAAGGGGCAAACGCCTACGAGCAGTACTTC
-,TRBJ2-2,TRBD2,TRBV6-2/TRBV6-3,CASSLAGGTNTGELFF,TGTGCCAGCAGCCTCGCGGGGGGCACGAACACCGGGGAGCTGTTTTTT
-,TRBJ1-1,-,TRBV7-2,CASSLARDADEAFF,TGTGCCAGCAGCTTAGCGCGGGATGCCGACGAAGCTTTCTTT
-,TRBJ1-3,TRBD1,TRBV7-2,CASSYTGGAGNTIYF,TGTGCCAGCAGCTATACAGGGGGAGCTGGAAACACCATATATTTT
-,TRBJ2-7,-,TRBV19,CASTDGWYEQYF,TGTGCCAGTACCGATGGGTGGTACGAGCAGTACTTC
-,TRBJ1-1,TRBD1,TRBV7-2,CASTLSVGGEGTEAFF,TGTGCCAGCACCCTCAGCGTAGGGGGCGAGGGCACTGAAGCTTTCTTT
-,TRBJ1-2,-,TRBV5-1,CASSLGQGSGGYTF,TGCGCCAGCAGCTTGGGGCAGGGGTCTGGTGGCTACACCTTC
few,TRBJ1-2,-,TRBV30,CAWSERAYTF,TGTGCCTGGAGTGAGAGGGCCTACACCTTC
-,TRBJ2-3,TRBD1,TRBV3-1/TRBV3-2,CASSRGQGVRDTQYF,TGTGCCAGCAGTCGGGGACAGGGAGTCAGAGATACGCAGTATTTT
-,TRBJ1-3,-,TRBV5-1,CASSLEGNSGNTIYF,TGCGCCAGCAGCTTGGAAGGGAACTCTGGAAACACCATATATTTT
-,TRBJ1-1,-,TRBV30,CAWSVSATEAFF,TGTGCCTGGAGTGTATCGGCCACTGAAGCTTTCTTT
-,TRBJ2-5,TRBD1,TRBV7-3,CASSLDGTGGAETQYF,TGTGCCAGCAGCCTAGACGGGACAGGGGGCGCGGAGACCCAGTACTTC
-,TRBJ2-3,-,TRBV2,CASSEVWGDSTDTQYF,TGTGCCAGCAGTGAAGTATGGGGGGACAGCACAGATACGCAGTATTTT
-,TRBJ2-1,TRBD2,TRBV3-1/TRBV3-2,CASSQVGGRTYNEQFF,TGTGCCAGCAGCCAAGTAGGCGGGAGGACGTACAATGAGCAGTTCTTC
-,TRBJ2-1,-,TRBV6-6,CASSYAGTGYNEQFF,TGTGCCAGCAGTTACGCGGGGACTGGCTACAATGAGCAGTTCTTC
-,TRBJ2-3,-,TRBV6-1,CASSEYTQYF,TGTGCCAGCAGTGAGTATACGCAGTATTTT
once,TRBJ2-2,-,TRBV11-3,CASSTNRSPGELFF,TGTGCCAGCAGCACGAACAGGAGTCCCGGGGAGCTGTTTTTT
once,TRBJ1-5,TRBD1,TRBV29-1,CSVEDQGQDDQPQHF,TGCAGCGTTGAAGATCAGGGACAGGATGATCAGCCCCAGCATTTT
-,TRBJ2-3,-,TRBV6-6,CASSTSGARTDTQYF,TGTGCCAGCAGTACCAGCGGTGCGCGCACAGATACGCAGTATTTT
-,TRBJ1-6,TRBD1,TRBV19,CASSSGQGARNSPLHF,TGTGCCAGTAGTTCGGGACAGGGGGCGCGTAATTCACCCCTCCACTTT
-,TRBJ2-4,-,TRBV4-1,CASSQDGRGGIQYF,TGCGCCAGCAGCCAAGACGGCAGGGGTGGCATTCAGTACTTC